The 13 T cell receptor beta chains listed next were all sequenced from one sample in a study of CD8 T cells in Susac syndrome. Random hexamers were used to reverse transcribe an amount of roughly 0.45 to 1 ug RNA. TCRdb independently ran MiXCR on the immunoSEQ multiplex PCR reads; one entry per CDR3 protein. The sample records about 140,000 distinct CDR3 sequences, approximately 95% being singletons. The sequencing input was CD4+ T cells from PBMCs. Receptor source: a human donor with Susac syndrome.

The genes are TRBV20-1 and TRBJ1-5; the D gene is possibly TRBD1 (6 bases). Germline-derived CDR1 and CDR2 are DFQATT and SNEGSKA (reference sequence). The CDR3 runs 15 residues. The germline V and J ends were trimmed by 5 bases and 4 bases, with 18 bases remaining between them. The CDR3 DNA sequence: TGCAGTGCTGGCAGCGACAGGTCCGGTAATCAGCCCCAGCATTTT. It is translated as CSAGSDRSGNQPQHF.

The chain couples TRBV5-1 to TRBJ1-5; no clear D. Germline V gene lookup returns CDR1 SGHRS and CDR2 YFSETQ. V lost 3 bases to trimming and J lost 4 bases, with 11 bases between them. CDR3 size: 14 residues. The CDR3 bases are TGCGCCAGCAGCTCCCGGCGCCGGAATCAGCCCCAGCATTTT. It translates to CASSSRRRNQPQHF. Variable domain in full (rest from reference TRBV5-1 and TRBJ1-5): KAGVTQTPRYLIKTRGQQVTLSCSPISGHRSVSWYQQTPGQGLQFLFEYFSETQRNKGNFPGRFSGRQFSNSRSEMNVSTLELGDSALYLCASSSRRRNQPQHFGDGTRLSIL.

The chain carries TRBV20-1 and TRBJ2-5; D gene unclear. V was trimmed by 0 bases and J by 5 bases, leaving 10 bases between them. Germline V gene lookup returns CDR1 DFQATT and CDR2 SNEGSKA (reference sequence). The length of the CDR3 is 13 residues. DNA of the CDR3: TGCAGTGCTAGAGAGCCTGGGGTCGAGACCCAGTACTTC. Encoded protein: CSAREPGVETQYF.

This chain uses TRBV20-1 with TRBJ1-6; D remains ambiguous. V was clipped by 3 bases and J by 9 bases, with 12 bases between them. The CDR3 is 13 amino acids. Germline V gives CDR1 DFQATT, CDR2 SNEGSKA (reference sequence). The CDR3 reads CSASTLKASPLHF. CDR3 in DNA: TGCAGTGCTAGTACTCTGAAGGCTTCACCCCTCCACTTT.

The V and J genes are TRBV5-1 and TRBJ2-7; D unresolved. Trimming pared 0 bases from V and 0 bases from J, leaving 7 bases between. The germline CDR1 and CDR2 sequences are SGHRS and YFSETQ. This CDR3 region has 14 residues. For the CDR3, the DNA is TGCGCCAGCAGCTTGGAAGACGGCTCCTACGAGCAGTACTTC. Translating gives CASSLEDGSYEQYF.

In nucleotides, the CDR3 is TGTGCCAGCTCAGCCCTCACAGGGCCCCTATCCTACGAGCAGTACTTC. This encodes CASSALTGPLSYEQYF. The chain uses TRBV18 and TRBJ2-7, with a possible D match to TRBD1 (6 bases). V lost 5 bases and J lost 1, with 18 bases in between. Per germline, CDR1 KGHSH and CDR2 LQKENI. This CDR3 spans 16 amino acids.

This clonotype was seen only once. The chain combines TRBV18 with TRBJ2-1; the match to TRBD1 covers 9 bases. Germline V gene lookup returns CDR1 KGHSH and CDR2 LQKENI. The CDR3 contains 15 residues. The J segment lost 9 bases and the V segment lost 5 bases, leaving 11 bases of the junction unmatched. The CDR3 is CASSDRDRVAGEQFF. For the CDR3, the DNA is TGTGCCAGCTCAGACCGGGACAGGGTCGCTGGTGAGCAGTTCTTC.

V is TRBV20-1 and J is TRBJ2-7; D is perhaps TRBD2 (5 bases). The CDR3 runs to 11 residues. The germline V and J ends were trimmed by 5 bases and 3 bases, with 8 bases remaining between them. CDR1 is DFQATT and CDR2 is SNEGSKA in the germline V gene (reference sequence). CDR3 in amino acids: CSARGNYEQYF. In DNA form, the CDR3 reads TGCAGTGCTCGGGGAAACTACGAGCAGTACTTC.

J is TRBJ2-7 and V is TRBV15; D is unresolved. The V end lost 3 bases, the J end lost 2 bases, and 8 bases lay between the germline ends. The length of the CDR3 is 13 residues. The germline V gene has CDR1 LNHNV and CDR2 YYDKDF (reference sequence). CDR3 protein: CATSSWDTYEQYF. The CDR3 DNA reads TGTGCCACCAGCAGTTGGGATACCTACGAGCAGTACTTC.

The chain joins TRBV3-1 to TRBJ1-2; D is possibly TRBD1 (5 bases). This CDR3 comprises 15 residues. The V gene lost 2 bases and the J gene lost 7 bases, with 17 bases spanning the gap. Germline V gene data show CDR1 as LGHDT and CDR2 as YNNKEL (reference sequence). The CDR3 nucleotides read TGTGCCAGCAGCCAAAACGCGAGGGGTCGGGGTGGCTACACCTTC. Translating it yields CASSQNARGRGGYTF.

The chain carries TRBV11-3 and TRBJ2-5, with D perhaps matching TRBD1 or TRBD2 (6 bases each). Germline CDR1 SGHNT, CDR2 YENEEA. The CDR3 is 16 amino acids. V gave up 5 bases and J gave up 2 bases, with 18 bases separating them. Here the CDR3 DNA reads TGTGCCAGCAGCCCAGGCCGGGGGCTGGGGCAAGAGACCCAGTACTTC. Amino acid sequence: CASSPGRGLGQETQYF.

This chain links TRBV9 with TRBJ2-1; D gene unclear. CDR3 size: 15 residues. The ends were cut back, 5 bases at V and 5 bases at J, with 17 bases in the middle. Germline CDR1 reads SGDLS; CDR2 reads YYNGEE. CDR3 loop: CASSRKGNMDNEQFF. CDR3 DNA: TGTGCCAGCAGTAGGAAGGGAAATATGGACAATGAGCAGTTCTTC.

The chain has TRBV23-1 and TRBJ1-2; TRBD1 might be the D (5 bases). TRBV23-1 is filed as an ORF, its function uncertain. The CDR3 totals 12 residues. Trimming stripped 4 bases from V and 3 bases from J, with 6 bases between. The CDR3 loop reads CASSRGDYGYTF. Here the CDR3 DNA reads TGCGCCAGCAGTCGGGGGGACTATGGCTACACCTTC.